The T cell receptor beta chain under discussion was sequenced for a study of blood T cell repertoires in COVID-19. As for the study in general: The study drew acute and convalescent COVID-19 samples from the United States, Italy and Spain.

The cohort comprised adults aged 18 to 89 years residing in 20 to 30 US areas. Assignments of participants to cohorts depended upon their own reported clinical history. Methods used by the authors: Cell counts per sample came from amplifying reference gene primers. TCRdb keeps only in-frame clones here, not all; method: immunoSEQ multiplex PCR. That table is the source of V, J and clone size, and D and trimming were worked out from the DNA. The repertoire holds a few hundred thousand clones, with approximately 85% as singletons. Only one count was recorded for this clone. The CDR3 length is 15 residues. Trimming shortened V by 2 bases and J by 3 bases, and 13 bases separated the two germline ends. Per germline, CDR1 SGHAT and CDR2 FQNNGV.

The chain links TRBV11-2 to TRBJ1-1, with D tentatively TRBD1 (6 bases). The sequencing input was PBMCs or T cells enriched from blood (not recorded which). This TCR derives from a man aged 30 to 39 who had recovered from COVID-19. The CDR3 reads CASSLMRTEDTEAFF. CDR3 nucleotide sequence: TGTGCCAGCAGCTTAATGAGGACAGAGGACACTGAAGCTTTCTTT.